The 28 T cell receptor beta chains below come from one sample, sequenced in a study of response to subunit inactivated influenza vaccine. Each CDR3 protein gets one entry after TCRdb re-called the RT-PCR reads with MiXCR. The table includes about 300,000 distinct CDR3 sequences, about 20% detected once. The starting material was PBMCs from blood, obtained approximately 20 months after vaccination. The origin of the receptors is a man aged 50 to 75 who received an inactivated influenza vaccine.

The gene calls are TRBV10-3 and TRBJ1-1, with no clear D. V lost 4 bases to trimming and J lost 0 bases, with 6 bases between them. Looked up from germline, CDR1 is ENHRY and CDR2 is SYGVKD. The CDR3 sequence is 13 residues long. DNA for the CDR3: TGTGCCATCAGTGGGCTTGTGAACACTGAAGCTTTCTTT. Its translation: CAISGLVNTEAFF.

The chain combines TRBV12-3 or TRBV12-4 with TRBJ2-2; TRBD2 aligns across 14 bases. The CDR3 has 18 residues. The V gene end was trimmed by 7 bases and the J gene end by 2 bases; junction bases not matched to a gene: 9. CDR3 nucleotides: TGTGCCAGCACCTCGCCGGGACTAGCGGGAGTTAACACCGGGGAGCTGTTTTTT. Translation: CASTSPGLAGVNTGELFF.

In this sample, this clonotype turned up many times. V and J are TRBV4-2 and TRBJ2-1; D call uncertain. CDR1 is LGHNA and CDR2 is YNFKEQ in the germline V gene. V lost 0 bases to trimming and J lost 7 bases, with 13 bases between them. The CDR3 has 15 amino acids. CDR3 nucleotides: TGTGCCAGCAGCCAAGAGGTCCTGCAACCGAATGAGCAGTTCTTC. Protein sequence: CASSQEVLQPNEQFF.

The rearrangement joins TRBV4-3 to TRBJ2-1; tentatively, D is TRBD1 (5 bases). The CDR3 is 17 amino acids. Germline CDR1 reads LGHNA; CDR2 reads YSLEER. Trimming pared 0 bases from V and 5 bases from J, leaving 17 bases between. The CDR3 sequence is CASSQEGGGAFNNEQFF. CDR3 nucleotide sequence: TGCGCCAGCAGCCAAGAAGGCGGTGGGGCGTTCAACAATGAGCAGTTCTTC.

This clonotype was counted only a few times. This chain links TRBV29-1 with TRBJ2-1, with D maybe TRBD2 (6 bases). The CDR3 is made up of 15 amino acids. V was pared by 2 bases and J by 0 bases, with 11 bases between. The V gene's germline CDR1 is SQVTM and CDR2 ANQGSEA. The CDR3 coding sequence is TGCAGCGTTGAATGGGACGGGAGCTCCTACAATGAGCAGTTCTTC. Its protein is CSVEWDGSSYNEQFF.

The V call is TRBV27, the J call TRBJ2-7, with D perhaps matching TRBD1 (6 bases). Trimming left V 8 bases short and J 2 bases short, with 22 bases between. The germline gives CDR1 MNHEY, CDR2 SMNVEV (reference sequence). The CDR3 totals 16 residues. Here the CDR3 DNA reads TGTGCCAGCTATGAATTCCAGGGGCAATTGGCCTACGAGCAGTACTTC. It yields the protein CASYEFQGQLAYEQYF.

This clonotype was recorded only once. The V gene is TRBV5-1, the J gene TRBJ2-7; 9 bases fit TRBD2. This CDR3 spans 15 amino acids. V dropped 0 bases and J dropped 3; count of bases not matched to a gene: 4. Germline-derived CDR1 and CDR2 are SGHRS and YFSETQ. The CDR3 nucleotides read TGCGCCAGCAGCTTGGGGGTAGCGGGAGACTACGAGCAGTACTTC. Translation: CASSLGVAGDYEQYF.

To note about this clonotype: With a much larger clone just one base away, this may be a read error. V usage is TRBV3-1 and J usage is TRBJ1-2, with 7 bases matching TRBD1. CDR3 length equals 15 residues. J was trimmed by 6 bases and V by 4 bases; bases with no gene match: 11. In germline, CDR1 is LGHDT, CDR2 YNNKEL (reference sequence). Written as DNA, the CDR3 is TGTGCCAGCAGCCGAGACATCACAGGGGCGAATGGCTACACCTTC. It yields the protein CASSRDITGANGYTF.

This clonotype was seen a few times. The chain links TRBV6-5 to TRBJ1-2; D may be TRBD1 (6 bases). The CDR3 extends over 15 amino acids. Germline-derived CDR1 and CDR2 are MNHEY and SVGAGI. Trimming removed 2 bases at V and 2 bases at J, with 12 bases between. Here the CDR3 DNA reads TGTGCCAGCAGTTACCGGCACCAGGGGAACTATGGCTACACCTTC. Residues: CASSYRHQGNYGYTF.

The table lists this clonotype with many counts. The chain is built from TRBV12-3 or TRBV12-4 and TRBJ1-1; D is ambiguous. The CDR3 is 15 amino acids. The V gene lost 1 base and the J gene lost 3 bases, with 12 bases spanning the gap. The CDR3 region is CASSLVPGYDTEAFF. The CDR3 DNA reads TGTGCCAGCAGTTTAGTTCCGGGGTACGACACTGAAGCTTTCTTT.

The chain carries TRBV2 and TRBJ2-5, with D perhaps matching TRBD2 (5 bases). The V gene's germline CDR1 is SNHLY and CDR2 FYNNEI. The CDR3 has 15 residues. V shed 4 bases and J shed 0 bases, with 12 bases lying between them. The CDR3 spells CASSGADSNQETQYF. The CDR3 region has the DNA TGTGCCAGCAGTGGGGCGGACTCCAACCAAGAGACCCAGTACTTC. The variable domain in full, completed from reference TRBV2 and TRBJ2-5, reads EPEVTQTPSHQVTQMGQEVILRCVPISNHLYFYWYRQILGQKVEFLVSFYNNEISEKSEIFDDQFSVERPDGSNFTLKIRSTKLEDSAMYFCASSGADSNQETQYFGPGTRLLVL.

This clonotype was seen a few times. The junction shows a germline mismatch at one end, possibly a read error. The V call is TRBV4-3, the J call TRBJ1-5; no clear D gene. The CDR3 runs to 15 residues. The germline V gene encodes CDR1 LGHNA and CDR2 YSLEER. CDR3 sequence reads: CASSPFQGSSQPQHF. CDR3 DNA: TGCGCCAGCAGCCCCTTCCAAGGTAGCAGTCAGCCCCAGCATTTT.

This clonotype was found many times. The V call is TRBV7-2, the J call TRBJ1-2, with D unclear. Germline V gives CDR1 SGHTA, CDR2 FQGNSA. The CDR3 totals 15 residues. Trimming removed 1 base from V and 3 bases from J, with 12 bases in between. The CDR3 nucleotides are TGTGCCAGCAGCTTAGTTTGGGGAGAAGACTATGGCTACACCTTC. As protein: CASSLVWGEDYGYTF.

This sequence joins TRBV5-1 and TRBJ2-5, with D tentatively TRBD1 or TRBD2 (5 bases each). The V gene lost 8 bases and the J gene lost 1 base, with 18 bases spanning the gap. This CDR3 region has 15 residues. CDR1 and CDR2 from the germline V gene are SGHRS and YFSETQ. CDR3 sequence reads: CASGTRGRTQETQYF. CDR3 in DNA: TGCGCCAGTGGGACCCGGGGCAGGACCCAAGAGACCCAGTACTTC.

This clonotype was seen only a few times. V and J are TRBV4-3 and TRBJ1-2, with D uncertain. Trimming took off 0 bases at V and 4 bases at J, with 12 bases between the two ends. Germline assignment: CDR1 LGHNA and CDR2 YSLEER. This CDR3 has 15 amino acids. CDR3 amino acids: CASSQDPQATYGYTF. CDR3 DNA sequence: TGCGCCAGCAGCCAAGATCCCCAGGCAACCTATGGCTACACCTTC.

This clonotype appeared a few times. The V and J genes are TRBV29-1 and TRBJ1-2; no reliable D call. The V end was cut by 7 bases, the J end by 6 bases, with 18 bases between. The germline gives CDR1 SQVTM, CDR2 ANQGSEA. The CDR3 covers 13 residues. The CDR3 sequence is CSASNGLRDGYTF. CDR3 nucleotides: TGCAGCGCATCGAATGGACTGAGAGATGGCTACACCTTC.

The chain links TRBV15 to TRBJ1-2; no definite D call. The V gene's germline CDR1 is LNHNV and CDR2 YYDKDF (reference sequence). Trimming took 2 bases from V and 7 from J, leaving 14 bases between them. This CDR3 is built from 14 residues. The DNA of the CDR3 is TGTGCCACCAGCAGACCTACACAGTCCCCTGGCTACACCTTC. Translation gives CATSRPTQSPGYTF.

V is TRBV28 and J is TRBJ2-1, with D hard to call. Germline V gives CDR1 MDHEN, CDR2 SYDVKM. V gave up 8 bases and J gave up 6 bases, with 17 bases separating them. This CDR3 spans 14 amino acids. The CDR3 nucleotides read TGTGCCAGCTTCGCCAGAAGTTGGGCCAATGAGCAGTTCTTC. It translates to CASFARSWANEQFF. Variable domain in full (rest from reference TRBV28 and TRBJ2-1): DVKVTQSSRYLVKRTGEKVFLECVQDMDHENMFWYRQDPGLGLRLIYFSYDVKMKEKGDIPEGYSVSREKKERFSLILESASTNQTSMYLCASFARSWANEQFFGPGTRLTVL.

As regards this clonotype: One junction end disagrees with the germline gene, perhaps due to a read error. The chain recombines TRBV2 with TRBJ2-7; D perhaps matches TRBD2 (6 bases). Germline V gene data show CDR1 as SNHLY and CDR2 as FYNNEI. The length of the CDR3 is 12 residues. The chain's CDR3 is CAGSDWGEEQYF. Here the CDR3 DNA reads TGTGCCGGCAGTGATTGGGGGGAAGAGCAGTACTTC.

This clonotype showed up just a few times. The genes are TRBV30 and TRBJ1-1; D is perhaps TRBD1 (6 bases). Trimming removed 2 bases from V and 10 bases from J, with 14 bases in between. Germline CDR1 GTSNPN, CDR2 SVGIG (reference sequence). The CDR3 is 12 residues long. The CDR3 bases are TGTGCCTGGAGTAGACAGGATTTAGGAGCTTTCTTT. It specifies CAWSRQDLGAFF.

V gene TRBV29-1 combines with J gene TRBJ2-1; D may match TRBD1 or TRBD2 (5 bases each). From germline, CDR1 is SQVTM and CDR2 ANQGSEA. V lost 8 bases, J lost 6 bases, and 14 bases lay in between. The CDR3 is 12 residues long. The CDR3, as DNA: TGCAGCTTTTCGACTGGGACCAATGAGCAGTTCTTC. Its protein product is CSFSTGTNEQFF.

The chain employs TRBV27 and TRBJ2-5, with a weak D call TRBD2 (5 bases). The CDR3 contains 14 residues. CDR1 MNHEY and CDR2 SMNVEV come from the germline V gene (reference sequence). Trimming stripped 5 bases from V and 5 bases from J, with 15 bases between. The CDR3 here is CASSPDLPGETQYF. CDR3 nucleotides: TGTGCCAGCAGTCCAGACCTCCCGGGGGAGACCCAGTACTTC.

The V gene is TRBV15, the J gene TRBJ1-2; D not resolved. Deletions cut 1 base from V and 8 bases from J, with 11 bases between. This CDR3 spans 13 amino acids. CDR1 is LNHNV, CDR2 YYDKDF, per germline (reference sequence). For the CDR3, the DNA is TGTGCCACCAGCAGAGGCCCGGGTGGGGGCTACACCTTC. Translation gives CATSRGPGGGYTF.

The V gene is TRBV11-2, the J gene TRBJ2-1; the match to TRBD2 covers 8 bases. Germline V gives CDR1 SGHAT, CDR2 FQNNGV. V shed 3 bases and J 2 bases; nucleotides not matched to a gene: 12. CDR3 length: 18 residues. DNA of the CDR3: TGTGCCAGCAGCTTGGTGGCTAGCGGGCCTATCGCCTACAATGAGCAGTTCTTC. It codes for CASSLVASGPIAYNEQFF. Based on the CDR3 plus reference TRBV11-2 and TRBJ2-1, the full variable domain is EAGVAQSPRYKIIEKRQSVAFWCNPISGHATLYWYQQILGQGPKLLIQFQNNGVVDDSQLPKDRFSAERLKGVDSTLKIQPAKLEDSAVYLCASSLVASGPIAYNEQFFGPGTRLTVL.

The V call is TRBV9, the J call TRBJ2-3; no clear D gene. Germline CDR1 SGDLS, CDR2 YYNGEE. CDR3 size: 12 residues. V lost 0 bases, J lost 3 bases, and 2 bases lay in between. The CDR3 here is CASSVATDTQYF. The CDR3 nucleotides read TGTGCCAGCAGCGTAGCGACAGATACGCAGTATTTT.

To note about this clonotype: A read error may account for a junction end that differs from germline. The chain recombines TRBV6-1 with TRBJ2-7, with D possibly called TRBD1 or TRBD2 (5 bases each). Germline CDR1 MNHNS, CDR2 SASEGT. This CDR3 comprises 11 residues. Here the CDR3 reads CASSELGTLGF. In DNA, the CDR3 is TGTGCCAGCAGTGAATTAGGGACCCTGGGATTC.

The table lists this clonotype with a few counts. The chain is built from TRBV5-1 and TRBJ1-1; the D is unclear. V dropped 4 bases and J dropped 1 base, with 8 bases sitting between them. The CDR3 covers 13 residues. Germline-derived CDR1 and CDR2 are SGHRS and YFSETQ. Here the CDR3 DNA reads TGCGCCAGCAGCCACTATAAGAACACTGAAGCTTTCTTT. Translating it yields CASSHYKNTEAFF.

This chain joins TRBV20-1 and TRBJ2-1, with 7 bases lining up with TRBD2. In germline, CDR1 is DFQATT, CDR2 SNEGSKA (reference sequence). The CDR3 runs to 16 residues. The V segment lost 4 bases and the J segment 0 bases; nucleotides outside the gene matches: 9. In DNA form, the CDR3 reads TGCAGTGCTAACGCGGGGGTCTTTAGCTCCTACAATGAGCAGTTCTTC. As protein: CSANAGVFSSYNEQFF.